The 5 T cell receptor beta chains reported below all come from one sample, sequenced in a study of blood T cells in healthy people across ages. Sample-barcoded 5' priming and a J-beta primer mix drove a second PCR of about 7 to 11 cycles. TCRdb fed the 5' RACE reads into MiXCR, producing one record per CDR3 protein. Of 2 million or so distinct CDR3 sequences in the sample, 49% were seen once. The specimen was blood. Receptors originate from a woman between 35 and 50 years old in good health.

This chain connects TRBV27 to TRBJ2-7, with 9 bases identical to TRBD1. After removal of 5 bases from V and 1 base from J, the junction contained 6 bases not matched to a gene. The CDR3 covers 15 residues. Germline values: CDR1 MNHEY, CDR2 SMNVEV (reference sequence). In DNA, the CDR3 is TGTGCCAGCAGTGTCGACAGGGGGTCGTCCTACGAGCAGTACTTC. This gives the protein CASSVDRGSSYEQYF.

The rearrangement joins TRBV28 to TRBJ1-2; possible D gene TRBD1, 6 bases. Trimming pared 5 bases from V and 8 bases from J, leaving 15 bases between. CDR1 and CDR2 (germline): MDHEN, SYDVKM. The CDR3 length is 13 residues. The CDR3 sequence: CASSTYRAWGYTF. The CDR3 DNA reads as TGTGCCAGCAGTACTTACAGGGCTTGGGGCTACACCTTC.

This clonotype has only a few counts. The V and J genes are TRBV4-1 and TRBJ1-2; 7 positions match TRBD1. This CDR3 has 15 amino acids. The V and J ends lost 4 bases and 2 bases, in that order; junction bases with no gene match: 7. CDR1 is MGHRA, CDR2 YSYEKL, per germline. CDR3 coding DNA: TGCGCCAGCAGCCGGCTGCAGGGGGTGAACTATGGCTACACCTTC. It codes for CASSRLQGVNYGYTF.

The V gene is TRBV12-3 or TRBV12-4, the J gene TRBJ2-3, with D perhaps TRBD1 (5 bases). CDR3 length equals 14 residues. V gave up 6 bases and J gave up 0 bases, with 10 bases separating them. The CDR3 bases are TGTGCCAGCAGGCTCCCAGGGAGCACAGATACGCAGTATTTT. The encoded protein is CASRLPGSTDTQYF.

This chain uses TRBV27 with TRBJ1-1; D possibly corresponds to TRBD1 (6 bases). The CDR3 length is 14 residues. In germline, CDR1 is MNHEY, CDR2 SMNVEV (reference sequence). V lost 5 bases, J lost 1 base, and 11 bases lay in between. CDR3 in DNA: TGTGCCAGCAGTACCGGGACAACGAACACTGAAGCTTTCTTT. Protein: CASSTGTTNTEAFF.